The next 19 T cell receptor beta chains were all read from a single sample in a study of blood T cell repertoires in COVID-19. Sequencing was performed with immunoSEQ multiplex PCR; in TCRdb, only in-frame clones are kept and a portion is missing. In the table there are about 190,000 clones, 60% to 80% of which are singletons. The sequencing sample was made of peripheral blood. These receptors originate from a woman in her seventies with acute or convalescent COVID-19.

The J gene is TRBJ2-5, the V gene TRBV27; D not certain. This CDR3 has 13 amino acids. V dropped 5 bases and J dropped 1 base, with 8 bases sitting between them. In germline, CDR1 is MNHEY, CDR2 SMNVEV (reference sequence). CDR3 protein: CASSTSPQETQYF. DNA of the CDR3: TGTGCCAGCAGTACCAGTCCCCAAGAGACCCAGTACTTC.

This chain links TRBV3-1 (or the pseudogene TRBV3-2) with TRBJ1-5; a weak D match, TRBD1 (6 bases). Germline CDR1 and CDR2: LGHDT and YNNKEL (reference sequence). V was trimmed by 5 bases and J by 4 bases, leaving 18 bases between them. The length of the CDR3 is 16 residues. The CDR3 nucleotides are TGTGCCAGCAGCTGGGGGGGCAGTGGAGGGAATCAGCCCCAGCATTTT. Translation: CASSWGGSGGNQPQHF.

This clone was observed a few times. The chain links TRBV4-1 to TRBJ2-7, with a tentative D call TRBD1 (5 bases). The V end was cut by 1 base, the J end by 2 bases, with 12 bases between. Germline V gene sequence: CDR1 MGHRA, CDR2 YSYEKL. The CDR3 sequence is 15 residues long. This CDR3 reads CASSQVLLGAYEQYF. In DNA, the CDR3 is TGCGCCAGCAGCCAAGTCCTTCTAGGGGCCTACGAGCAGTACTTC.

A note on this clone: Other DNA sequences within the sample encode an identical CDR3. The chain uses TRBV30 and TRBJ1-3; unclear D gene. This CDR3 spans 12 amino acids. Germline V gene lookup returns CDR1 GTSNPN and CDR2 SVGIG (reference sequence). Trimming took 5 bases from V and 1 from J, leaving 6 bases between them. CDR3 coding DNA: TGTGCCTGGTCTTCTTCTGGAAACACCATATATTTT. It yields the protein CAWSSSGNTIYF.

This clone was recorded at least ten times. V and J are TRBV4-1 and TRBJ2-2; TRBD2 is a possible D gene (5 bases). This CDR3 has 17 residues. Per germline, CDR1 MGHRA and CDR2 YSYEKL. The V gene lost 4 bases and the J gene lost 1 base, with 16 bases spanning the gap. CDR3 amino acids: CASSPSGSGRNTGELFF. CDR3 DNA sequence: TGCGCCAGCAGCCCGAGCGGCAGCGGAAGGAACACCGGGGAGCTGTTTTTT.

CDR3 sequence: CASRVWAAGTVTSGSSYNEQFF. In nucleotides, the CDR3 is TGTGCCAGCAGAGTTTGGGCCGCTGGAACCGTGACTAGCGGGAGCTCCTACAATGAGCAGTTCTTC. The chain joins TRBV27 to TRBJ2-1, with 12 bases identical to TRBD2. The CDR3 totals 22 residues. CDR1 is MNHEY, CDR2 SMNVEV, per germline (reference sequence). After removal of 6 bases from V and 0 bases from J, the junction contained 21 bases not matched to a gene.

There are a few counts of this clone. The chain combines TRBV9 with TRBJ1-5; D gene ambiguous. Germline assignment: CDR1 SGDLS and CDR2 YYNGEE. The CDR3 consists of 16 residues. V lost 4 bases, J lost 5 bases, and 19 bases lay in between. This CDR3 is CASSPQAGYGDQPQHF. Written as DNA, the CDR3 is TGTGCCAGCAGCCCCCAAGCGGGGTACGGGGATCAGCCCCAGCATTTT. The full variable domain, in which reference TRBV9 and TRBJ1-5 provide the parts outside the CDR3, is DSGVTQTPKHLITATGQRVTLRCSPRSGDLSVYWYQQSLDQGLQFLIQYYNGEERAKGNILERFSAQQFPDLHSELNLSSLELGDSALYFCASSPQAGYGDQPQHFGDGTRLSIL.

The chain recombines TRBV7-9 with TRBJ1-1; no reliable D call. Trimming removed 1 base from V and 4 bases from J, with 10 bases in between. The CDR3 contains 14 residues. Germline CDR1 is SEHNR and CDR2 is FQNEAQ (reference sequence). The CDR3 region is CASSLGPRGTEAFF. CDR3 in DNA: TGTGCCAGCAGCTTAGGCCCCCGGGGCACTGAAGCTTTCTTT.

CDR3 sequence (DNA): TGTGCCAGCAGTTATACAGGCTCTGAAGCTTTCTTT. This gives the protein CASSYTGSEAFF. V usage is TRBV6-5 and J usage is TRBJ1-1; a weak D match, TRBD1 (5 bases). Germline loops: CDR1 MNHEY, CDR2 SVGAGI. CDR3 length equals 12 residues. Trimming cost V 3 bases and J 6 bases, with 8 bases left between them.

V and J are TRBV30 and TRBJ2-7, with 9 positions matching TRBD1. The V and J ends lost 2 bases and 5 bases, in that order; junction bases with no gene match: 7. The CDR3 length is 14 residues. Germline V CDR1 and CDR2: GTSNPN, SVGIG (reference sequence). The CDR3 region is CAWSKDRGGNEQYF. For the CDR3, the DNA is TGTGCCTGGAGTAAGGACAGGGGCGGAAACGAGCAGTACTTC.

The genes are TRBV5-4 and TRBJ2-3; 11 bases match TRBD2. Germline V lookup: CDR1 SGHNT, CDR2 YYREEE (reference sequence). CDR3 size: 16 residues. Losses at the gene ends were 4 bases for V and 4 bases for J; bases not matched to a gene: 8. The CDR3 coding sequence is TGTGCCAGCAGCCTCAAACTAGCGGGAGCATCAGATACGCAGTATTTT. It translates to CASSLKLAGASDTQYF.

The chain is built from TRBV4-1 and TRBJ2-7; 7 nucleotides match TRBD2. This CDR3 spans 17 amino acids. V lost 0 bases and J lost 7; bases outside the gene matches: 15. From germline, CDR1 is MGHRA and CDR2 YSYEKL. Written as DNA, the CDR3 is TGCGCCAGCAGCCAAGAAGGGCAGGGAGGGCGATCGGGTGAGCAGTACTTC. Its protein is CASSQEGQGGRSGEQYF.

The chain links TRBV5-1 to TRBJ2-1; maybe TRBD2 (6 bases). The CDR3 covers 15 residues. V was trimmed by 7 bases and J by 5 bases, leaving 19 bases between them. Germline lookup yields CDR1 SGHRS and CDR2 YFSETQ. The CDR3, as DNA: TGCGCCAGCTCCCACGGAGGGCCTTCGGACAATGAGCAGTTCTTC. This gives the protein CASSHGGPSDNEQFF.

The chain employs TRBV3-1 (or the pseudogene TRBV3-2) and TRBJ2-1; TRBD1 matches at 7 bases. V shed 2 bases and J 0 bases; nucleotides not matched to a gene: 4. Germline V gene data show CDR1 as LGHDT and CDR2 as YNNKEL (reference sequence). The CDR3 totals 16 residues. DNA for the CDR3: TGTGCCAGCAGCCAAACGGACAGGAGCTCCTACAATGAGCAGTTCTTC. The encoded protein is CASSQTDRSSYNEQFF.

This clone occurred a few times. The V and J genes are TRBV9 and TRBJ2-1; 9 nucleotides line up with TRBD1. V trimming: 4 bases; J trimming: 6 bases; junction bases outside the gene matches: 8. Germline CDR1 is SGDLS and CDR2 is YYNGEE. The CDR3 is 15 residues long. CDR3 sequence reads: CASSIGGTGSNEQFF. The CDR3 nucleotides read TGTGCCAGCAGCATAGGGGGGACAGGGTCCAATGAGCAGTTCTTC.

V gene TRBV5-4 combines with J gene TRBJ2-5; TRBD2 might be the D (6 bases). The V and J ends lost 1 base and 5 bases respectively, with 18 bases between them. Germline V gives CDR1 SGHNT, CDR2 YYREEE (reference sequence). The CDR3 extends over 16 amino acids. The CDR3: CASSLNAGQGWETQYF. The CDR3 coding sequence is TGTGCCAGCAGCTTGAATGCGGGGCAGGGATGGGAGACCCAGTACTTC.

The chain recombines TRBV2 with TRBJ2-5; 15 nucleotides align to TRBD2. Trimming removed 4 bases from V and 7 bases from J; junction bases left unmatched: 10. The CDR3 contains 17 residues. Germline V lookup: CDR1 SNHLY, CDR2 FYNNEI. CDR3 bases: TGTGCCAGCAGTGGGCTCGGACTAGCGGGAGGGCCAGCGACCCAGTACTTC. It encodes CASSGLGLAGGPATQYF. The whole variable domain, filled in from reference TRBV2 and TRBJ2-5, reads EPEVTQTPSHQVTQMGQEVILRCVPISNHLYFYWYRQILGQKVEFLVSFYNNEISEKSEIFDDQFSVERPDGSNFTLKIRSTKLEDSAMYFCASSGLGLAGGPATQYFGPGTRLLVL.

CDR3: CASSSWTSGRAREQFF. The CDR3 DNA is TGTGCCAGCAGTTCCTGGACTAGCGGGAGGGCCAGAGAGCAGTTCTTC. The V and J genes are TRBV6-6 and TRBJ2-1; 15 bases agree with TRBD2. The V segment lost 4 bases and the J segment 10 bases; nucleotides outside the gene matches: 8. The CDR3 loop spans 16 amino acids. CDR1 MNHNY and CDR2 SVGAGI come from the germline V gene (reference sequence).

The chain recombines TRBV5-1 with TRBJ2-3, with TRBD2 identical over 12 bases. Germline CDR1 and CDR2: SGHRS and YFSETQ. This CDR3 has 18 amino acids. Trimming took 4 bases from V and 4 from J; bases not matched to a gene: 13. The DNA for the CDR3 is TGCGCCAGCAGCAGGCTGAGGACTAGCGGGATCTCTTCAGATACGCAGTATTTT. Amino acid sequence: CASSRLRTSGISSDTQYF.